This T cell receptor (beta chain) emerged from a study of coeliac disease. Germline lookup yields CDR1 SGHKS and CDR2 YYEKEE (reference sequence). CDR3 size: 15 residues. The V segment lost 2 bases and the J segment 1 base; nucleotides outside the gene matches: 4. TCRdb's copy holds only in-frame clones and misses some; the assay was immunoSEQ multiplex PCR. The sample includes fewer than 5,000 clones, around 66% of them seen just once. The chain carries TRBV5-5 and TRBJ1-1, with 8 bases identical to TRBD1. Sequenced sample: lymphocytes from the gut lamina propria. This TCR derives from a woman younger than 45 without celiac disease. CDR3 DNA: TGTGCCAGCAGCTTCCTACAGGGGGGGAACACTGAAGCTTTCTTT. This gives the protein CASSFLQGGNTEAFF.